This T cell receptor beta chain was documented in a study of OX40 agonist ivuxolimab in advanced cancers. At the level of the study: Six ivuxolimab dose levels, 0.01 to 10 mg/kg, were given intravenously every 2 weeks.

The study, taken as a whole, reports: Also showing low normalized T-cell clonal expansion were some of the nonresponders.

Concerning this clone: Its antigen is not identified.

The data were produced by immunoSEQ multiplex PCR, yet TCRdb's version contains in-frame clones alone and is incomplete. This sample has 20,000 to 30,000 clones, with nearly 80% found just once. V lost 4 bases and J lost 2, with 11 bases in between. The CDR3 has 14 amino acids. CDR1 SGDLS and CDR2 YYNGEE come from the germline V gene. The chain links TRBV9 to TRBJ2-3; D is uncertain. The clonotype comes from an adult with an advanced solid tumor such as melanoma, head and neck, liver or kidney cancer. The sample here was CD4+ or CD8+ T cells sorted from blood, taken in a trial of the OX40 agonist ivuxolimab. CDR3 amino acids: CASSPPVDTDTQYF. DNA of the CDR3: TGTGCCAGCAGCCCCCCTGTGGACACAGATACGCAGTATTTT.